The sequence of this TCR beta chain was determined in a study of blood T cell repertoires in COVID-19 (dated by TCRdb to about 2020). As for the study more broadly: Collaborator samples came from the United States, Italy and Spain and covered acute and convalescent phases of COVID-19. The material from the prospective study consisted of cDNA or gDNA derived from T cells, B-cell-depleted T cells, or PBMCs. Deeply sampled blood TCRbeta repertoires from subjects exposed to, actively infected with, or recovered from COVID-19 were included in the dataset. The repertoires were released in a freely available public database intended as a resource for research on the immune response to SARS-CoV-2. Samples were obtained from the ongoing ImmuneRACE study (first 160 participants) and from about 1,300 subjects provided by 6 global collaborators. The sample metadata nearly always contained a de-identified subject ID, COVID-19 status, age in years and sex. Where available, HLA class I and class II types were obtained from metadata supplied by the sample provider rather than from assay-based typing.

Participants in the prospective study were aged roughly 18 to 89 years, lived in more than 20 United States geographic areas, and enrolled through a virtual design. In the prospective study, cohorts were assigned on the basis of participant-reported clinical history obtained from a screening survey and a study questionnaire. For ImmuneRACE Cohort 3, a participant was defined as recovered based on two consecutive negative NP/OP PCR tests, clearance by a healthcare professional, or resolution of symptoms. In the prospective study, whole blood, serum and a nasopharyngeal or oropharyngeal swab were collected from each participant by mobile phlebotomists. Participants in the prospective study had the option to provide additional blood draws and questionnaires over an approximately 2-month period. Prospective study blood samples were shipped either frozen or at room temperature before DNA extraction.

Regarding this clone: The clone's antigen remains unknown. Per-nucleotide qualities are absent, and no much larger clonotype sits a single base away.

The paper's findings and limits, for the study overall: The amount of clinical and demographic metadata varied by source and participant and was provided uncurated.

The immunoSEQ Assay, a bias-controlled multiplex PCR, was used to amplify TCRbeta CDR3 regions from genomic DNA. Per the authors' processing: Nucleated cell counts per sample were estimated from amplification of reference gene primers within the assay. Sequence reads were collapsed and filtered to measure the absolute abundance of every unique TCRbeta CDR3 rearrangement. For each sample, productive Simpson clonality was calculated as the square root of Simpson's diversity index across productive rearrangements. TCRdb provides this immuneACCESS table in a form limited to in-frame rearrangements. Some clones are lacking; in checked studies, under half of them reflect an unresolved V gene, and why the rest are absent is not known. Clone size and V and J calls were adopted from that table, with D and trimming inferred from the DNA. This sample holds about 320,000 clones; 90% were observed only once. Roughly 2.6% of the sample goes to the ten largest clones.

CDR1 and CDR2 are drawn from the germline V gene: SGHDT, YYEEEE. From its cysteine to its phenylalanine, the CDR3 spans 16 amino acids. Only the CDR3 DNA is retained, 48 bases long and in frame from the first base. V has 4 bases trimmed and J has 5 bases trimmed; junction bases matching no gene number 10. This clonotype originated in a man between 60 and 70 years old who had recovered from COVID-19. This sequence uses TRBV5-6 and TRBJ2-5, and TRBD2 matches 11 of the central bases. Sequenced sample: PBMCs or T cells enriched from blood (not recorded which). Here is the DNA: TGTGCCAGCAGCGACTTTAGCGGGGGGGCCCTCGAGACCCAGTACTTC. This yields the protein CASSDFSGGALETQYF.